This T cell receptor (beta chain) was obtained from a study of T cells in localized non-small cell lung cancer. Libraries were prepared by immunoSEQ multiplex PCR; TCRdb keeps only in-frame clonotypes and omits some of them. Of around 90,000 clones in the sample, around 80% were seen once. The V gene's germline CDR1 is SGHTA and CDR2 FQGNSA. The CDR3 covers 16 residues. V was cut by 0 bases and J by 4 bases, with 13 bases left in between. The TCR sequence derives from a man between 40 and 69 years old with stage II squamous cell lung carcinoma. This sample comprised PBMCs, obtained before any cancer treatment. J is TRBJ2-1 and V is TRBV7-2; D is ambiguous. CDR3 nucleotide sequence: TGTGCCAGCAGCTTAGCGGGCAGAAAAGCTTACAATGAGCAGTTCTTC. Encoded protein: CASSLAGRKAYNEQFF.